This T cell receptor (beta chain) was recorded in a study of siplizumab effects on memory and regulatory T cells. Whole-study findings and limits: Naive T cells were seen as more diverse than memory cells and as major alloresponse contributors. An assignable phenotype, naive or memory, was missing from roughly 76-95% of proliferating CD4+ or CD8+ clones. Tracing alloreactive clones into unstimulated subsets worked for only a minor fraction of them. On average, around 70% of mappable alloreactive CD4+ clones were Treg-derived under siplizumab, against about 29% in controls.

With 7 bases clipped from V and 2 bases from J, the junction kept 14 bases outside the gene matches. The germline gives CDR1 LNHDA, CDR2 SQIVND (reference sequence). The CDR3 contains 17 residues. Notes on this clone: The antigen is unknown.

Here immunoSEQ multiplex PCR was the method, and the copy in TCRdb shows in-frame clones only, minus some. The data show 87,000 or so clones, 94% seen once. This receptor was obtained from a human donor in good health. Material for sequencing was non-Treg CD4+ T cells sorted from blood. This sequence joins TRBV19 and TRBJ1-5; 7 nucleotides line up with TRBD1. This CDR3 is CASNSWQGGIGNQPQHF. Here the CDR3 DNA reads TGTGCCAGTAATTCCTGGCAGGGGGGGATCGGCAATCAGCCCCAGCATTTT.